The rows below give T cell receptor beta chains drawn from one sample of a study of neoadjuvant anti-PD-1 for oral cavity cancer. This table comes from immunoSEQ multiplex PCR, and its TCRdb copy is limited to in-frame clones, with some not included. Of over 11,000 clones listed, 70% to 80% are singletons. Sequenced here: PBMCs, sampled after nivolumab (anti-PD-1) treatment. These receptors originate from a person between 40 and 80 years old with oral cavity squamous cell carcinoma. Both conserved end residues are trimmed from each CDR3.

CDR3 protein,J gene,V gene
ASSPPRVEGGEQF,TRBJ2-1,TRBV18
ASSSYLGYT,TRBJ1-2,TRBV28
ASSLGGGGYEKLF,TRBJ1-4,TRBV11-2
ASSPRLGSGEQY,TRBJ2-7,TRBV11-2
ASSYSAVPTDTQY,TRBJ2-3,TRBV6-5
AWSVGGNTEAF,TRBJ1-1,TRBV30
ASSLGVQGRTEAF,TRBJ1-1,TRBV27
ASNAVGGAQTQY,TRBJ2-5,TRBV2
ASSVSSGGGEETQY,TRBJ2-5,TRBV9
ASSSRGRASSYNEQF,TRBJ2-1,TRBV5-4
ASSLNTNYGYT,TRBJ1-2,TRBV7-3
ASSFQLGTDTQY,TRBJ2-3,TRBV7-2
ASSPPRGPGTTSGRGNEQF,TRBJ2-1,TRBV18
ASSFLLYRSRGSNTEAF,TRBJ1-1,TRBV28
ASSIAWGAHQPQH,TRBJ1-5,TRBV19
ASSQSPTRRTNYGYT,TRBJ1-2,TRBV4-1
ASSIDREGTEAF,TRBJ1-1,TRBV19
SVSGHTRAYNEQF,TRBJ2-1,TRBV29-1
ASNPTGRNTEAF,TRBJ1-1,TRBV5-6
ASGKGPTGELF,TRBJ2-2,TRBV27
ASSQDQVVLAEQF,TRBJ2-1,TRBV4-1
ASSFHSKTSGEISGANVLT,TRBJ2-6,TRBV7-6
ASSLGQHYEQY,TRBJ2-7,TRBV6-6
ASSLDLSSYNEQF,TRBJ2-1,TRBV9
ASSLALGGLVFDEQY,TRBJ2-7,TRBV5-5
ASSPRTSGLYEQY,TRBJ2-7,TRBV6-1
ASSLAVGTGGGGTEAF,TRBJ1-1,TRBV7-8
ASSLGTHNNSPLH,TRBJ1-6,TRBV27